This section outlines one T cell receptor (beta chain) sequence together with its context. The data originate from a study of T cell changes during pregnancy in multiple sclerosis. TCRdb's copy holds only in-frame clones and misses some; the assay was immunoSEQ multiplex PCR. The sample has approximately 90,000 clones; 91% are singletons. The CDR3 is made up of 13 amino acids. After removal of 8 bases from V and 4 bases from J, the junction contained 7 bases not matched to a gene. The germline V gene encodes CDR1 LNHDA and CDR2 SQIVND (reference sequence). The sample consisted of peripheral blood, taken after pregnancy. This receptor was obtained from a female donor in good health, enrolled as a control in a pregnancy study. The V and J genes are TRBV19 and TRBJ1-2; 7 nucleotides line up with TRBD1. The CDR3 loop is CASLSRGAYGYTF. The CDR3, as DNA: TGTGCCAGTCTATCCAGGGGGGCCTATGGCTACACCTTC.